This TCR beta chain was sequenced during a study of T cells in Graves' hyperthyroidism and ophthalmopathy. General study results and limits: Most thyroid clonotypes expanded above 0.001 appeared in blood too.

Hyperthyroidism, newly diagnosed and lasting under 2 months, affected patients aged 18 to 65. It was uncontrolled infection, other autoimmune disease, pregnancy or lactation that excluded patients. On the basis of clinical symptoms, serum thyroxine and TRAb, thyroid ultrasound and orbital computed tomography, diagnoses were made. It was RNA transcripts that yielded the amplified TCR beta CDR3 regions. A first-round RT-PCR of the TCR CDR3 used the HTBI primer set. TCRdb recomputed calls from the multiplex PCR reads with MiXCR, one row per CDR3 protein. The sample lists about 840,000 distinct CDR3 sequences; 38% were seen once. The CDR3 is 14 residues long. The germline CDR1 and CDR2 sequences are LNHDA and SQIVND (reference sequence). Unmatched junction bases numbered 3, after V lost 4 bases and J lost 8 bases. In its sample, this clonotype was seen many times. Its antigen is not identified.

V and J are TRBV19 and TRBJ2-6, with TRBD1 matching 9 bases. Specimen: blood. This receptor was obtained from a man younger than 35 with Graves' hyperthyroidism. The DNA of the CDR3 is TGTGCCAGTAGTAGTGGACAGGGGACCAACGTCCTGACTTTC. It specifies CASSSGQGTNVLTF. Together with reference TRBV19 and TRBJ2-6, the CDR3 gives the full variable domain: DGGITQSPKYLFRKEGQNVTLSCEQNLNHDAMYWYRQDPGQGLRLIYYSQIVNDFQKGDIAEGYSVSREKKESFPLTVTSAQKNPTAFYLCASSSGQGTNVLTFGAGSRLTVL.